The 18 T cell receptor beta chains below all came from one sample that was sequenced in a study of control samples from healthy donors and cancer patients. Repertoires were generated with immunoSEQ multiplex PCR, while TCRdb's copy carries only in-frame clones and drops some. Of about 150,000 clones detected, under 95% appear once; the ten largest clones hold over 1.3%. The sequenced sample was blood. These receptors all stem from a woman between 18 and 30 years old in good health.

The chain has TRBV19 and TRBJ1-5; possible D gene TRBD1, 6 bases. Germline loops: CDR1 LNHDA, CDR2 SQIVND (reference sequence). CDR3 length: 15 residues. V gave up 7 bases and J gave up 4 bases, with 17 bases separating them. The CDR3 region is CASTVVQGTNQPQHF. The CDR3 DNA sequence: TGTGCCAGTACCGTAGTACAGGGAACAAATCAGCCCCAGCATTTT.

V usage is TRBV4-2 and J usage is TRBJ1-5; D not certain. Trimming left V 0 bases short and J 0 bases short, with 6 bases between. The germline CDR1 and CDR2 sequences are LGHNA and YNFKEQ. CDR3 length equals 15 residues. Written as DNA, the CDR3 is TGTGCCAGCAGCCAAGATGACGGTAGCAATCAGCCCCAGCATTTT. This sequence encodes CASSQDDGSNQPQHF.

J is TRBJ1-5 and V is TRBV28, with TRBD1 identical over 8 bases. The germline CDR1 and CDR2 sequences are MDHEN and SYDVKM. The ends lost 5 bases at V and 0 bases at J; junction bases unmatched: 6. This CDR3 spans 16 amino acids. CDR3 in DNA: TGTGCCAGCAGTCTTCACAGGGGGTATAGCAATCAGCCCCAGCATTTT. Its protein product is CASSLHRGYSNQPQHF.

The V call is TRBV5-1, the J call TRBJ1-2; D is perhaps TRBD1 (5 bases). Germline values: CDR1 SGHRS, CDR2 YFSETQ. Trimming cost V 0 bases and J 3 bases, with 9 bases left between them. The CDR3 has 14 residues. CDR3 in DNA: TGCGCCAGCAGCTTGGAAGTGGGGCACTATGGCTACACCTTC. Protein product: CASSLEVGHYGYTF.

The chain has TRBV12-3 or TRBV12-4 and TRBJ1-2; TRBD1 aligns across 10 bases. This CDR3 comprises 13 residues. With 4 bases clipped from V and 12 bases from J, the junction kept 8 bases outside the gene matches. The CDR3 protein is CASSSGTGVENTF. The DNA for the CDR3 is TGTGCCAGCAGTTCCGGGACAGGGGTGGAAAACACCTTC.

The J gene is TRBJ2-3, the V gene TRBV7-2, with D tentatively TRBD1 (6 bases). CDR3 length equals 16 residues. In germline, CDR1 is SGHTA, CDR2 FQGNSA. V dropped 5 bases and J dropped 0 bases, with 15 bases sitting between them. CDR3 DNA: TGTGCCAGCAGCCCTACAGGGACCACTAGCACAGATACGCAGTATTTT. It translates to CASSPTGTTSTDTQYF.

DNA of the CDR3: TGTGCCAGCAGCTCGGACGGAAACTATGGCTACACCTTC. This gives the protein CASSSDGNYGYTF. The chain has TRBV5-4 and TRBJ1-2; D remains ambiguous. Germline CDR1 is SGHNT and CDR2 is YYREEE (reference sequence). This CDR3 is built from 13 residues. Between the trimmed V and J ends, which lost 3 bases and 2 bases, there was a span of 8 bases.

CDR3 coding DNA: TGTGCCAGCAGCGTTTTGGGGAGGGAGACCCAGTACTTC. Protein product: CASSVLGRETQYF. The chain employs TRBV12-3 or TRBV12-4 and TRBJ2-5; tentatively, D is TRBD2 (6 bases). Trimming pared 6 bases from V and 5 bases from J, leaving 13 bases between. The length of the CDR3 is 13 residues.

The chain carries TRBV28 and TRBJ1-1, with D possibly TRBD1 on 6 matching bases. The CDR3 runs to 11 residues. The V end was cut by 7 bases, the J end by 8 bases, with 11 bases between. Germline V gene data show CDR1 as MDHEN and CDR2 as SYDVKM. CDR3 in DNA: TGTGCCAGCATCAGGGACAACGAAGCTTTCTTT. Translation gives CASIRDNEAFF.

The rearrangement joins TRBV4-1 to TRBJ2-5, with D uncertain. This CDR3 region has 13 residues. Germline lookup yields CDR1 MGHRA and CDR2 YSYEKL. V gave up 0 bases and J gave up 1 base, with 3 bases separating them. CDR3 DNA: TGCGCCAGCAGCCAAGAGGGCCAAGAGACCCAGTACTTC. Encoded protein: CASSQEGQETQYF.

The chain recombines TRBV9 with TRBJ1-1; D might be TRBD1 (5 bases). Germline V gene data show CDR1 as SGDLS and CDR2 as YYNGEE. There are 14 residues in the CDR3. V was pared by 6 bases and J by 1 base, with 13 bases between. CDR3: CASTSGWGNTEAFF. For the CDR3, the DNA is TGTGCCAGCACGTCAGGGTGGGGGAACACTGAAGCTTTCTTT.

The CDR3 nucleotides read TGTGCCAGCAGCCCGGGGGTAGCTAACTATGGCTACACCTTC. This translates into CASSPGVANYGYTF. V usage is TRBV9 and J usage is TRBJ1-2, with D perhaps TRBD1 (5 bases). The germline V gene encodes CDR1 SGDLS and CDR2 YYNGEE. V lost 4 bases, J lost 0 bases, and 10 bases lay in between. CDR3 length: 14 amino acids.

The genes are TRBV9 and TRBJ1-1; D gene unclear. CDR1 is SGDLS and CDR2 is YYNGEE in the germline V gene. CDR3 length: 14 residues. Trimming took 0 bases from V and 0 from J, leaving 6 bases between them. CDR3 loop: CASSVDRMNTEAFF. The CDR3 DNA sequence: TGTGCCAGCAGCGTAGACAGAATGAACACTGAAGCTTTCTTT.

V and J are TRBV19 and TRBJ2-1; weak D call: TRBD1 (7 bases). The ends were cut back, 7 bases at V and 2 bases at J, with 18 bases in the middle. The CDR3 has 16 residues. Germline loops: CDR1 LNHDA, CDR2 SQIVND (reference sequence). The CDR3 region is CASTANRGGAYNEQFF. The CDR3 DNA follows: TGTGCCAGTACCGCTAACAGGGGAGGAGCCTACAATGAGCAGTTCTTC.

This CDR3 reads CASSYASETQYF. CDR3 nucleotides: TGTGCCAGCAGCTACGCGTCGGAGACCCAGTACTTC. The genes are TRBV7-2 and TRBJ2-5; no reliable D call. The germline V gene has CDR1 SGHTA and CDR2 FQGNSA. The ends were cut back, 4 bases at V and 5 bases at J, with 8 bases in the middle. The CDR3 is 12 amino acids.

V and J are TRBV6-2 or TRBV6-3 and TRBJ2-7, with TRBD1 identical over 7 bases. Germline CDR1 is MNHEY and CDR2 is SVGEGT. The CDR3 sequence is 17 residues long. With 0 bases clipped from V and 0 bases from J, the junction kept 8 bases outside the gene matches. CDR3 in amino acids: CASSYSTGTVSSYEQYF. The DNA of the CDR3 is TGTGCCAGCAGTTACTCTACCGGGACAGTGAGCTCCTACGAGCAGTACTTC.

J is TRBJ1-1 and V is TRBV6-5; D call uncertain. Trimming stripped 5 bases from V and 11 bases from J, with 15 bases between. The germline V gene encodes CDR1 MNHEY and CDR2 SVGAGI. The CDR3 totals 12 residues. The CDR3 bases are TGTGCCAGCAGTCCTGGGGAGCTGGCCGCTTTCTTT. This sequence encodes CASSPGELAAFF.

The V gene is TRBV6-2 or TRBV6-3, the J gene TRBJ2-5, with D maybe TRBD1 (7 bases). Germline CDR1 MNHEY, CDR2 SVGEGT. V lost 5 bases and J 9 bases, leaving 10 bases between the germline ends. The CDR3 extends over 11 amino acids. As DNA, the CDR3 is TGTGCCAGCAGTCAGGGGGGCGCCCAGTACTTC. Amino acid sequence: CASSQGGAQYF.